This T cell receptor beta chain was sequenced during a study of OX40 agonist ivuxolimab in advanced cancers. Background for the entire study: The costimulatory receptor OX40 (CD134) was targeted by ivuxolimab, a fully human IgG2 agonistic monoclonal antibody. Partial responses occurred in three dose-escalation patients, of whom one had hepatocellular carcinoma and two had cutaneous melanoma. Peripheral TCRbeta sequencing was intended to test whether TCR sequence diversity was altered and clonal T-cell expansion was caused by ivuxolimab. Intravenous ivuxolimab was administered to patients every 2 weeks at six dose levels: 0.01, 0.1, 0.3, 1.5, 3 and 10 mg/kg. Prior anti-PD-1, anti-PD-L1 or anti-CTLA-4 therapy was permitted, and about 40% of dose-escalation patients had received checkpoint inhibitors. Among the 50 to 55 dose-escalation patients, around 20 had hepatocellular carcinoma, 15 or so melanoma, 9 renal cell carcinoma and 9 head and neck cancer. The paper covers the monotherapy dose-escalation part of the phase I ivuxolimab trial, which included N of about 50 patients. The dose-escalation cohort was almost 85% male with a mean age of around 64 years, ranging from about 20 to 80.

General conclusions and limits of the study: On average, CD8+ T cells showed more expanded clones than CD4+ T cells after ivuxolimab. Which antigens the clonally expanded peripheral T cells were specific for was not determined. In the 0.1-3.0 mg/kg groups, partial responders had among the lowest normalized peripheral clonal expansion, particularly in CD8+ T cells. Low levels of normalized T-cell clonal expansion were also seen in some patients who did not respond. At doses of 0.1 to 3.0 mg/kg, clonal expansion of both CD4+ and CD8+ blood T cells was observed from baseline to week 6.

For sequencing of the TCRbeta CDR3 region, genomic DNA was extracted from the sorted cells. TCRbeta CDR3 regions were sequenced using the immunoSEQ Assay. The immuneACCESS repertoire file appears here via TCRdb, limited to in-frame rearrangements. These files lack a portion of the clones; in checked studies, under half of the deficit traces to unresolved V genes, and the cause of the others is not known. This sample gives approximately 84,000 clones in total; 94% of them show up just once. The top ten constitute roughly 2.6% of the sample. About this clone: The clone's antigen remains unknown. The record has no base qualities; no much larger clone is one base away.

The germline V gene yields MNHEY for CDR1 and SVGAGI for CDR2. The CDR3 sequence holds 14 residues, the cysteine and phenylalanine included. Solely the CDR3 DNA is kept, with 42 bases framed from the first base. Between the V and J ends, shortened by 3 bases and 7 bases respectively, the junction contains 16 bases. Patients with a history of autoimmune disease or receiving systemic immunosuppression were excluded from the trial. In every dose cohort, peripheral blood was drawn for TCR sequencing at baseline, cycle 4 day 1, and cycle 7 day 1. The samples were drawn from a first-in-human, open-label, multicenter phase I dose-escalation trial of ivuxolimab. Adults with locally advanced or metastatic head and neck squamous cell, hepatocellular, melanoma or renal cell carcinoma were enrolled in the trial. Before TCR sequencing, CD4+ and CD8+ T cells were separately sorted from peripheral blood.

This chain is built from TRBV6-5 and TRBJ2-7; TRBD1 is a weak D gene call, 5 bases matching. The specimen was CD4+ or CD8+ T cells sorted from blood, collected in a trial of the OX40 agonist ivuxolimab. The receptor's source is an adult with an advanced solid tumor such as melanoma, head and neck, liver or kidney cancer. The nucleotide sequence reads as follows: TGTGCCAGCAGTTATGTCGACAGTGGTACAGAGCAGTACTTC. This translates into CASSYVDSGTEQYF.